The entry that follows covers one T cell receptor (beta chain) sequence. The data were obtained in a study of blood T cell repertoires in COVID-19. Looking at the study overall: Samples representing acute and convalescent COVID-19 were sourced from the United States, Italy and Spain. T cells, B-cell-depleted T cells, or PBMCs provided the cDNA or gDNA that served as material.

Germline V gene lookup returns CDR1 LGHDT and CDR2 YNNKEL (reference sequence). CDR3 size: 14 residues. V lost 1 base and J lost 5; bases outside the gene matches: 5. The assay was immunoSEQ multiplex PCR, and TCRdb's table has in-frame clones only and misses some. The sample comprises 350,000 to 550,000 clones, over 75% of which are singletons, and 0.95% to 1.2% rests with the top ten. The receptor comes from a man aged 25-40 years who had recovered from COVID-19. The chain combines TRBV3-1 (or the pseudogene TRBV3-2) with TRBJ2-7; the match to TRBD1 covers 7 bases. Material for sequencing was PBMCs or T cells enriched from blood (not recorded which). CDR3 amino acids: CASSQAGQFDEQYF. The DNA for the CDR3 is TGTGCCAGCAGCCAAGCGGGACAGTTTGACGAGCAGTACTTC.